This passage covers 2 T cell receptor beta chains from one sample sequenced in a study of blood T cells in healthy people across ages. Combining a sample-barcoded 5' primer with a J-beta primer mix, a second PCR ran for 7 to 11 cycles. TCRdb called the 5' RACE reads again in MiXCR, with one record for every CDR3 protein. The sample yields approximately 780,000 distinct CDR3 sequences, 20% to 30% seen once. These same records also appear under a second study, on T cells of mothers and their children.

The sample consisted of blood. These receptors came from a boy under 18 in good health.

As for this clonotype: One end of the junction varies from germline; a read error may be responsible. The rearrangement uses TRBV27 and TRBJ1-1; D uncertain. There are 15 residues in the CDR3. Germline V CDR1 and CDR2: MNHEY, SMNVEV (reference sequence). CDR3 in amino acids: CASSLKQRRFTEAFF. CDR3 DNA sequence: TGTGCCAGCAGTTTAAAGCAACGGCGATTCACTGAGGCTTTCTTT.

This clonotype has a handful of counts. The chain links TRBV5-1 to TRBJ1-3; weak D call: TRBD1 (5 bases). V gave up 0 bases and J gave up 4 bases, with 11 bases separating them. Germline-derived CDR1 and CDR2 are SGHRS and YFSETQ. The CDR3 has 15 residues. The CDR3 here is CASSLDQGNGNTIYF. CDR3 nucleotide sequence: TGCGCCAGCAGCTTGGATCAGGGAAACGGAAACACCATATATTTT.